The clone carrying this T cell receptor beta chain was recorded a few times. This record belongs to a study of blood T cell repertoires in COVID-19. Study background: Acute and convalescent COVID-19 specimens originated in the United States, Italy and Spain. The cDNA or gDNA used as material had been derived from T cells, B-cell-depleted T cells, or PBMCs.

Germline CDR1 is SGHTS and CDR2 is YDEGEE. The CDR3 extends over 16 amino acids. The V gene end was trimmed by 3 bases and the J gene end by 4 bases; junction bases not matched to a gene: 12. Original handling: Estimated nucleated cell counts came from reference gene primer amplification. The table came from immunoSEQ multiplex PCR; TCRdb's copy has only in-frame clones and leaves some out. The V and J calls and the clone size are those of that table, but D and trimming were determined from the DNA. This table has some 200,000 clones, 80% to 90% appearing once. The clonotype was recovered from an elderly woman with acute or convalescent COVID-19. V gene TRBV5-8 combines with J gene TRBJ1-1; 7 nucleotides match TRBD1. Specimen: peripheral blood. Here the CDR3 DNA reads TGTGCCAGCAGCTACGGATTCGCAGGGGGAGGCACTGAAGCTTTCTTT. Translating gives CASSYGFAGGGTEAFF.